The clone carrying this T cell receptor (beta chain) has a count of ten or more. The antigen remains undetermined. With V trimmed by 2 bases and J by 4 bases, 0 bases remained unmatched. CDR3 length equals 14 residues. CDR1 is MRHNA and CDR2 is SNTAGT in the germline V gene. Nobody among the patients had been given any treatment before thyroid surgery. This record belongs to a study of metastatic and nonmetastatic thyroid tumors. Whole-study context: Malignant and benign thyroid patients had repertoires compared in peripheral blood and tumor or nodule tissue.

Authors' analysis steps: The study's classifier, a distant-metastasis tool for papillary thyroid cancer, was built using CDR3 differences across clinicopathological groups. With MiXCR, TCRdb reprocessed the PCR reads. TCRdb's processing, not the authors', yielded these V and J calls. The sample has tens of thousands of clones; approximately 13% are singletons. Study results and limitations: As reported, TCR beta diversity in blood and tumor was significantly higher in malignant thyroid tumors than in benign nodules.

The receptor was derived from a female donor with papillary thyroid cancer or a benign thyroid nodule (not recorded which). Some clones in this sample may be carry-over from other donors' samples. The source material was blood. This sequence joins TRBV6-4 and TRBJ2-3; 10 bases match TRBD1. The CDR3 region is CASSDGQGADTQYF. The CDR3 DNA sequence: TGTGCCAGCAGTGACGGACAGGGGGCAGATACGCAGTATTTT.